The 9 T cell receptor beta chains below come from one sample, sequenced in a study of technical replicates of blood from a few donors. Clones were sequenced by immunoSEQ multiplex PCR, and TCRdb holds only the in-frame ones, with some missing. The sample consists of 84,000 or so clones, around 94% of them appearing once. The sequenced sample was T cells isolated from PBMCs. The receptors shown here come from a human donor in good health.

The J gene is TRBJ2-3, the V gene TRBV30; no reliable D call. Germline V gene data show CDR1 as GTSNPN and CDR2 as SVGIG (reference sequence). This CDR3 contains 13 residues. Trimming stripped 0 bases from V and 2 bases from J, with 6 bases between. CDR3: CAWSVLLTDTQYF. CDR3 sequence (DNA): TGTGCCTGGAGTGTACTACTCACAGATACGCAGTATTTT.

The chain combines TRBV2 with TRBJ1-5, with 7 bases that match TRBD1. The CDR3 spans 16 residues. Germline V CDR1 and CDR2: SNHLY, FYNNEI. V lost 0 bases to trimming and J lost 1 base; unmatched junction nucleotides: 3. CDR3 DNA: TGTGCCAGCAGTGAAGCGGGGACAGTCAGCAATCAGCCCCAGCATTTT. It yields the protein CASSEAGTVSNQPQHF.

This clone has a single count. The chain carries TRBV27 and TRBJ2-1; the D gene is possibly TRBD2 (5 bases). The V end was cut by 2 bases, the J end by 13 bases, with 12 bases between. Germline CDR1 MNHEY, CDR2 SMNVEV (reference sequence). The CDR3 contains 12 residues. DNA for the CDR3: TGTGCCAGCAGTTTAGCGAGCGGCCTACAGTTCTTC. It encodes CASSLASGLQFF.

The V and J genes are TRBV20-1 and TRBJ2-3; no reliable D call. Between the trimmed V and J ends, which lost 2 bases and 5 bases, there was a span of 5 bases. Germline V gene sequence: CDR1 DFQATT, CDR2 SNEGSKA (reference sequence). This CDR3 region has 11 residues. Here the CDR3 reads CSARSGDTQYF. The CDR3, as DNA: TGCAGTGCTAGATCGGGAGATACGCAGTATTTT.

This chain links TRBV28 with TRBJ2-1; weak D call: TRBD1 (6 bases). The CDR3 sequence is 14 residues long. Trimming shortened V by 5 bases and J by 8 bases, and 16 bases separated the two germline ends. CDR1 is MDHEN, CDR2 SYDVKM, per germline. The CDR3: CASSHTLQGHEQFF. The CDR3 DNA is TGTGCCAGCAGTCATACTCTTCAGGGGCATGAGCAGTTCTTC.

V and J are TRBV19 and TRBJ2-2; 8 bases fit TRBD1. This CDR3 has 17 residues. The germline gives CDR1 LNHDA, CDR2 SQIVND (reference sequence). J gave up 2 bases and V 4 bases, and 9 bases lay outside the gene matches. The CDR3: CASSRTGSRFNTGELFF. The DNA for the CDR3 is TGTGCCAGTAGTAGGACAGGGTCAAGGTTTAACACCGGGGAGCTGTTTTTT. Filled out from reference TRBV19 and TRBJ2-2, the complete variable domain reads DGGITQSPKYLFRKEGQNVTLSCEQNLNHDAMYWYRQDPGQGLRLIYYSQIVNDFQKGDIAEGYSVSREKKESFPLTVTSAQKNPTAFYLCASSRTGSRFNTGELFFGEGSRLTVL.

The gene calls are TRBV11-3 and TRBJ1-1, with a possible D match to TRBD1 (6 bases). Trimming cost V 3 bases and J 6 bases, with 11 bases left between them. Germline V lookup: CDR1 SGHNT, CDR2 YENEEA. CDR3 length: 13 amino acids. The CDR3, as DNA: TGTGCCAGCAGCTTTACAGGGATGGCTGAAGCTTTCTTT. Amino acid sequence: CASSFTGMAEAFF.

V gene TRBV7-8 combines with J gene TRBJ2-7; D perhaps matches TRBD1 (6 bases). Trimming stripped 3 bases from V and 2 bases from J, with 17 bases between. Germline CDR1 is SGHVS and CDR2 is FQNEAQ. CDR3 size: 16 residues. The CDR3 region has the DNA TGTGCCAGCAGCTTCAAACAGGGAATAACTCCCTACGAGCAGTACTTC. It yields the protein CASSFKQGITPYEQYF.

The V and J genes are TRBV11-3 and TRBJ2-2; maybe TRBD1 (6 bases). Germline-derived CDR1 and CDR2 are SGHNT and YENEEA. V was shortened by 0 bases and J by 0 bases, with 14 bases between the two germline ends. The CDR3 has 18 residues. Here the CDR3 DNA reads TGTGCCAGCAGCTTAGATCTTTTAGGGGGTGCGAACACCGGGGAGCTGTTTTTT. Protein sequence: CASSLDLLGGANTGELFF. The variable domain in full, completed from reference TRBV11-3 and TRBJ2-2, reads EAGVVQSPRYKIIEKKQPVAFWCNPISGHNTLYWYLQNLGQGPELLIRYENEEAVDDSQLPKDRFSAERLKGVDSTLKIQPAELGDSAVYLCASSLDLLGGANTGELFFGEGSRLTVL.